This entry describes one T cell receptor (beta chain). These data are taken from a study of T cells in Graves' hyperthyroidism and ophthalmopathy. Graves' hyperthyroidism is called stable when ophthalmopathy does not progress within 18 months. The study left out patients who had uncontrolled infection, other autoimmune disease, pregnancy or lactation. Cells are PBMCs isolated from around 9.4 ml of fresh blood. Amplification yielded TCR beta CDR3 regions, with RNA transcripts as the source. In the first-round RT-PCR of the TCR CDR3, the HTBI primer set was used. Each CDR3 protein gets one entry after TCRdb re-called the multiplex PCR reads with MiXCR. This table has 400,000 to 500,000 distinct CDR3 sequences, roughly 13% appearing once. Sequencing was done on a sample of blood. The clonotype was recovered from a woman younger than 30 with Graves' hyperthyroidism.

DNA for the CDR3: TGTGCCAGCAGCGTAGACCAGAGGGGAGAAAAACTGTTTTTT. Translation gives CASSVDQRGEKLFF. V usage is TRBV9 and J usage is TRBJ1-4; a possible D gene is TRBD1 (5 bases). Trimming shortened V by 0 bases and J by 8 bases, and 11 bases separated the two germline ends. CDR1 is SGDLS, CDR2 YYNGEE, per germline. The CDR3 has 14 residues.